These T cell receptor beta chains were read from a single sample in a study of T cells in Graves' hyperthyroidism and ophthalmopathy. MiXCR was run by TCRdb on the multiplex PCR reads, yielding one entry per CDR3 protein. The table shows approximately 400,000 distinct CDR3 sequences, with about 14% occurring only once. What was sequenced was blood. The receptors here all came from a woman aged 25 to 39 with Graves' ophthalmopathy. Both conserved end residues are part of each CDR3. Fields, in order: J gene, D gene, clone size, V gene, CDR3 protein, CDR3 DNA. A D gene is named only where the DNA matches it firmly. Only some rows state a clone size, as once, few, many or a class for expanded clones.

TRBJ2-3,-,many,TRBV3-1,CASSLGLRGADTQYF,TGTGCCAGCAGTCTGGGGCTCCGCGGGGCAGATACGCAGTATTTT
TRBJ2-2,-,many,TRBV3-1,CASSQGGSGELFF,TGTGCCAGCAGCCAAGGGGGGTCCGGGGAGCTGTTTTTT
TRBJ1-1,-,many,TRBV2,CASNPTNMNTEAFF,TGTGCCAGCAATCCCACGAACATGAACACTGAAGCTTTCTTT
TRBJ1-5,-,many,TRBV5-5,CASSSGAGTQPQHF,TGTGCCAGCAGTTCCGGAGCGGGTACTCAGCCCCAGCATTTT
TRBJ2-5,TRBD1,many,TRBV19,CASSPTGTETQYF,TGTGCCAGTAGTCCGACAGGGACAGAGACCCAGTACTTC
TRBJ1-1,TRBD1,-,TRBV6-1,CASPQGANTEAFF,TGTGCCAGCCCCCAGGGGGCTAACACTGAAGCTTTCTTT
TRBJ2-5,TRBD1,many,TRBV24-1,CATSAFDRGQETQYF,TGTGCCACCAGTGCCTTCGACAGGGGACAAGAGACCCAGTACTTC
TRBJ2-7,-,many,TRBV28,CASSPNTYEQYF,TGTGCCAGCAGCCCCAATACCTACGAGCAGTACTTC
TRBJ1-1,-,-,TRBV18,CASSPSDGRGVAFF,TGTGCCAGCTCACCCTCGGATGGCAGAGGGGTGGCTTTCTTT
TRBJ2-3,-,many,TRBV7-9,CASRPNRDLMADTQYF,TGTGCCAGCAGGCCTAACCGGGACCTGATGGCAGATACGCAGTATTTT
TRBJ2-7,TRBD1,-,TRBV6-1,CASSEGLVRDSAYEQYF,TGTGCCAGCAGTGAAGGTTTGGTACGGGACAGCGCCTACGAGCAGTACTTC
TRBJ1-1,-,once,TRBV3-1,CASSQGMTEAFF,TGTGCCAGCAGCCAGGGAATGACTGAAGCTTTCTTT
TRBJ2-3,TRBD2,many,TRBV6-2/TRBV6-3,CASEPGLAYTDTQYF,TGTGCCAGCGAACCGGGACTAGCGTATACAGATACGCAGTATTTT
TRBJ2-6,-,many,TRBV6-1,CASSYYVGSSGANVLTF,TGTGCCAGCAGTTATTATGTGGGCAGCTCTGGGGCCAACGTCCTGACTTTC
TRBJ1-6,-,many,TRBV7-2,CASSVNLGGFNSPLHF,TGTGCCAGCAGCGTCAACCTGGGGGGGTTTAATTCACCCCTCCACTTT
TRBJ1-5,-,many,TRBV12-3/TRBV12-4,CASSLGRNQPQHF,TGTGCCAGCAGTTTAGGCCGGAATCAGCCCCAGCATTTT
TRBJ2-1,-,many,TRBV11-2,CASSLDGTGYPTQGNEQFF,TGTGCCAGCAGCTTAGATGGTACAGGGTACCCCACACAGGGAAATGAGCAGTTCTTC
TRBJ2-5,TRBD2,-,TRBV24-1,CATSDPLAGGSQETQYF,TGTGCCACCAGTGACCCCCTAGCGGGGGGAAGTCAAGAGACCCAGTACTTC
TRBJ1-6,-,many,TRBV28,CASSLDTDYSPLHF,TGTGCCAGCAGTTTGGACACGGACTACTCACCCCTCCACTTT
TRBJ2-1,TRBD2,few,TRBV5-1,CASSPGLAGGGQFF,TGCGCCAGCAGCCCGGGACTAGCGGGGGGGGGACAGTTCTTC
TRBJ2-3,TRBD2,many,TRBV30,CAWSIKTSPSTDTQYF,TGTGCCTGGAGTATTAAGACTAGCCCTAGCACAGATACGCAGTATTTT
TRBJ1-5,-,many,TRBV2,CASSDRYSGDQPQHF,TGTGCCAGCAGTGACAGGTATTCGGGCGACCAGCCCCAGCATTTT
TRBJ1-1,TRBD1,many,TRBV29-1,CSVEAGGEVGAFF,TGCAGCGTTGAGGCAGGGGGCGAGGTTGGAGCTTTCTTT
TRBJ1-2,-,many,TRBV27,CASSSGRHYGYTF,TGTGCCAGCAGTTCCGGGAGACACTATGGCTACACCTTC